This TCR beta chain was identified in a study of cytomegalovirus exposure and HLA in healthy donors. Findings and limits, study-wide: Several of the most significant clusters appeared linked to common viral pathogens, based on a later analysis.

A remark on this clone: Antigen unknown.

When sampled, the donors appeared nominally healthy, though they likely had unrecorded immune exposures. Per the germline V gene, CDR1 is SGHVS and CDR2 is FQNEAQ. V dropped 8 bases and J dropped 4; count of bases not matched to a gene: 9. The CDR3 length is 15 residues. In the PCR, 60 Vbeta and 13 Jbeta primers were used. The repertoire was sequenced with immunoSEQ multiplex PCR; TCRdb's copy has only in-frame clones and lacks some. The table lists over 110,000 clones, 65% to 80% of them singletons. Sequenced sample: PBMCs. V usage is TRBV7-8 and J usage is TRBJ1-3; the match to TRBD1 covers 9 bases. The source is a woman aged 50 to 60 in good health and CMV-seropositive. The CDR3 DNA sequence: TGTGCCAGCGGGCCACAGGGGGCAACCGGAAACACCATATATTTT. Translating gives CASGPQGATGNTIYF.